This entry is about one TCR beta chain. This entry is derived from a study of blood T cell repertoires in COVID-19. Study in general: Sites in the United States, Italy and Spain provided acute and convalescent COVID-19 samples. Sample material is recorded as cDNA or gDNA derived from T cells, B-cell-depleted T cells, or PBMCs.

Original data processing: For nucleated cells, counts were estimated from reference gene primer amplification. Profiled with immunoSEQ multiplex PCR; TCRdb holds only in-frame clones, not every one. The V and J calls and clone size come from that table; D and trimming were worked out from the DNA. The sample lists 200,000 to 300,000 clones; 88% were seen once. The germline V gene has CDR1 SQVTM and CDR2 ANQGSEA. V lost 5 bases and J 2 bases, leaving 10 bases between the germline ends. This CDR3 is built from 12 residues. The sequence came from a man in his sixties who had recovered from COVID-19. The chain carries TRBV29-1 and TRBJ2-7; a weak D match, TRBD1 (6 bases). The sample was peripheral blood. CDR3 DNA sequence: TGCAGCGTTCAACAGGGTACCTACGAGCAGTACTTC. Its translation: CSVQQGTYEQYF.